The 5 T cell receptor beta chains below were found in one sample sequenced in a study of T cell clonotyping in hematopoietic cell transplantation. Clones were sequenced by immunoSEQ multiplex PCR, and TCRdb holds only the in-frame ones, with some missing. The sample records 5,000 to 6,000 clones, around 80% being singletons. The input for sequencing was PBMCs, taken 100 days after allogeneic stem cell transplant. All receptors derive from a male patient aged 45 to 59 who had an allogeneic stem cell transplant from an unrelated donor, so the T cells may come from the graft donor. Some clones in this sample may be carry-over from other donors' samples.

V usage is TRBV5-4 and J usage is TRBJ1-2, with 8 bases lining up with TRBD1. Per germline, CDR1 SGHNT and CDR2 YYREEE (reference sequence). This CDR3 has 16 amino acids. V shed 0 bases and J 7 bases; nucleotides not matched to a gene: 11. The CDR3 is CASSLAGGQGFGGYTF. CDR3 DNA: TGTGCCAGCAGCTTGGCCGGCGGACAGGGTTTCGGTGGCTACACCTTC.

This clone is a singleton in its sample. This chain joins TRBV5-1 and TRBJ2-7; D possibly matches TRBD1 or TRBD2 (5 bases each). Between the trimmed V and J ends, which lost 5 bases and 6 bases, there was a span of 21 bases. This CDR3 has 15 residues. Germline V CDR1 and CDR2: SGHRS, YFSETQ. The CDR3 DNA reads TGCGCCAGCAGAGCAGGGACCTATACGAAGGTCGAGCAGTACTTC. Its translation: CASRAGTYTKVEQYF.

This chain uses TRBV25-1 with TRBJ1-2; D is ambiguous. The length of the CDR3 is 11 residues. The germline V and J ends were trimmed by 4 bases and 4 bases, with 4 bases remaining between them. Germline V gives CDR1 MGHDK, CDR2 SYGVNS. CDR3 sequence (DNA): TGTGCCAGCAGTGTCGGCTATGGCTACACCTTC. Protein product: CASSVGYGYTF.

The V call is TRBV5-8, the J call TRBJ2-5, with D perhaps matching TRBD2 (5 bases). The CDR3 loop spans 13 amino acids. CDR1 and CDR2 from the germline V gene are SGHTS and YDEGEE. Deletions cut 6 bases from V and 5 bases from J, with 14 bases between. The DNA of the CDR3 is TGTGCCAGCACCCTTACCCCGGGGGAGACCCAGTACTTC. This encodes CASTLTPGETQYF.

The V gene is TRBV30, the J gene TRBJ1-4; D is uncertain. This CDR3 is 14 amino acids long. V was trimmed by 0 bases and J by 8 bases, leaving 13 bases between them. Germline-derived CDR1 and CDR2 are GTSNPN and SVGIG (reference sequence). In DNA, the CDR3 is TGTGCCTGGAGTGTTACCCGGGCGGGAGAAAAACTGTTTTTT. Translated: CAWSVTRAGEKLFF.